The 30 T cell receptor beta chains below come from one sample, sequenced in a study of blood T cell repertoires in COVID-19. The method was immunoSEQ multiplex PCR; TCRdb's version includes in-frame clones alone and lacks a portion of them. Here the sample spans about 110,000 clones, over 65% being singletons. The sequencing input was peripheral blood. The source is a woman older than 75 with acute or convalescent COVID-19.

The chain combines TRBV6-5 with TRBJ1-1, with D possibly being TRBD1 (5 bases). The V gene lost 1 base and the J gene lost 7 bases, with 10 bases spanning the gap. This CDR3 has 13 residues. In germline, CDR1 is MNHEY, CDR2 SVGAGI. The CDR3 DNA sequence: TGTGCCAGCAGTTACTGGGGGGACGGTGAAGCTTTCTTT. Translating gives CASSYWGDGEAFF.

V and J are TRBV6-5 and TRBJ1-2, with 7 bases identical to TRBD1. V lost 2 bases to trimming and J lost 3 bases; unmatched junction nucleotides: 9. The germline CDR1 and CDR2 sequences are MNHEY and SVGAGI. There are 16 residues in the CDR3. The CDR3 DNA reads TGTGCCAGCAGTTACACTTTTCTCGACAGGGACTATGGCTACACCTTC. Its translation is CASSYTFLDRDYGYTF.

This clone appeared a single time. The genes are TRBV11-3 and TRBJ2-1; TRBD2 matches at 10 bases. Trimming cost V 1 base and J 9 bases; bases outside gene matches: 9. The CDR3 length is 16 residues. Germline V gene data show CDR1 as SGHNT and CDR2 as YENEEA. The CDR3 here is CASSLVSGRAPSEQFF. The CDR3 bases are TGTGCCAGCAGCTTAGTCAGCGGGAGGGCACCGAGTGAGCAGTTCTTC.

The V call is TRBV7-9, the J call TRBJ1-3, with 7 bases lining up with TRBD1. CDR3 size: 14 residues. With V trimmed by 6 bases and J by 2 bases, 4 bases remained unmatched. CDR1 is SEHNR and CDR2 is FQNEAQ in the germline V gene (reference sequence). The DNA for the CDR3 is TGTGCCAGCAGGAACGACAGGGCTGGAAACACCATATATTTT. As protein: CASRNDRAGNTIYF. Combining the CDR3 with reference TRBV7-9 and TRBJ1-3 gives the whole variable domain DTGVSQNPRHKITKRGQNVTFRCDPISEHNRLYWYRQTLGQGPEFLTYFQNEAQLEKSRLLSDRFSAERPKGSFSTLEIQRTEQGDSAMYLCASRNDRAGNTIYFGEGSWLTVV.

The chain carries TRBV27 and TRBJ1-2, with D perhaps TRBD1 (5 bases). The V and J ends lost 7 bases and 0 bases respectively, with 21 bases between them. Germline V gene sequence: CDR1 MNHEY, CDR2 SMNVEV (reference sequence). The CDR3 is made up of 17 amino acids. CDR3: CASIGLGAGEANYGYTF. CDR3 coding DNA: TGTGCCAGCATTGGTCTAGGGGCTGGTGAAGCTAACTATGGCTACACCTTC.

J is TRBJ2-1 and V is TRBV28; 7 nucleotides agree with TRBD1. In germline, CDR1 is MDHEN, CDR2 SYDVKM. V lost 6 bases and J lost 8; bases outside the gene matches: 4. This CDR3 has 12 amino acids. In nucleotides, the CDR3 is TGTGCCAGCAGGTGGACAGGTGATGAGCAGTTCTTC. This translates into CASRWTGDEQFF.

This chain uses TRBV3-1 (or the pseudogene TRBV3-2) with TRBJ2-1; D perhaps matches TRBD2 (6 bases). This CDR3 has 14 amino acids. Germline CDR1 and CDR2: LGHDT and YNNKEL (reference sequence). Trimming removed 0 bases at V and 6 bases at J, with 9 bases between. In nucleotides, the CDR3 is TGTGCCAGCAGCCAAGATGTTAGCGGCAATGAGCAGTTCTTC. It translates to CASSQDVSGNEQFF.

This chain joins TRBV5-4 and TRBJ1-2; D gene uncertain. There are 13 residues in the CDR3. V lost 2 bases and J 2 bases, leaving 7 bases between the germline ends. Germline V CDR1 and CDR2: SGHNT, YYREEE (reference sequence). This CDR3 is CASSLIQNYGYTF. The CDR3 DNA reads as TGTGCCAGCAGCTTAATCCAGAACTATGGCTACACCTTC.

The chain recombines TRBV11-3 with TRBJ2-2; D not resolved. Germline V lookup: CDR1 SGHNT, CDR2 YENEEA. The V and J ends lost 0 bases and 0 bases respectively, with 8 bases between them. The CDR3 sequence is 16 residues long. For the CDR3, the DNA is TGTGCCAGCAGCTTAGATGGCATTGCGAACACCGGGGAGCTGTTTTTT. As protein: CASSLDGIANTGELFF.

The rearrangement links TRBV19 to TRBJ2-7; 9 bases are shared with TRBD1. Per germline, CDR1 LNHDA and CDR2 SQIVND (reference sequence). V trimming: 5 bases; J trimming: 2 bases; junction bases outside the gene matches: 7. The CDR3 sequence is 15 residues long. CDR3 region: CASSSKGQGTYEQYF. The CDR3 coding sequence is TGTGCCAGTAGTTCGAAGGGACAGGGAACCTACGAGCAGTACTTC.

This clone was found once. This chain links TRBV13 with TRBJ1-2; no firm D call. V lost 5 bases, J lost 8 bases, and 12 bases lay in between. This CDR3 spans 12 amino acids. The V gene's germline CDR1 is PRHDT and CDR2 FYEKMQ (reference sequence). The CDR3 loop is CASSLNSYGYTF. In nucleotides, the CDR3 is TGTGCCAGCAGCCTAAACAGTTACGGCTACACCTTC.

V is TRBV2 and J is TRBJ2-3; D unresolved. Germline-derived CDR1 and CDR2 are SNHLY and FYNNEI. The CDR3 is made up of 15 amino acids. The V and J ends lost 1 base and 0 bases respectively, with 8 bases between them. The CDR3 reads CASSEDRPSTDTQYF. The CDR3 DNA sequence: TGTGCCAGCAGTGAAGACAGACCTAGCACAGATACGCAGTATTTT.

The chain links TRBV13 to TRBJ2-1, with 11 positions matching TRBD2. Germline CDR1 reads PRHDT; CDR2 reads FYEKMQ (reference sequence). J lost 4 bases, V lost 0 bases, and 5 bases had no gene match. The CDR3 has 17 residues. The CDR3, as DNA: TGTGCCAGCAGCTTAGGGGCCTTAGCGGGGGGGTACAATGAGCAGTTCTTC. This encodes CASSLGALAGGYNEQFF.

J is TRBJ1-5 and V is TRBV5-6; D is unclear. Germline V gives CDR1 SGHDT, CDR2 YYEEEE. The CDR3 spans 14 residues. Trimming pared 2 bases from V and 1 base from J, leaving 7 bases between. The CDR3 loop reads CASSFSLSNQPQHF. In DNA form, the CDR3 reads TGTGCCAGCAGCTTTAGCTTGAGCAATCAGCCCCAGCATTTT.

This clone has just a few counts. This sequence joins TRBV5-1 and TRBJ1-1, with TRBD1 identical over 7 bases. From germline, CDR1 is SGHRS and CDR2 YFSETQ. After removal of 4 bases from V and 0 bases from J, the junction contained 9 bases not matched to a gene. This CDR3 contains 16 residues. CDR3 region: CASSPSTGPLNTEAFF. The CDR3 DNA is TGCGCCAGCAGCCCCTCGACAGGGCCCCTGAACACTGAAGCTTTCTTT.

This chain joins TRBV3-1 (or the pseudogene TRBV3-2) and TRBJ2-3, with D possibly TRBD1 on 6 matching bases. CDR3 length equals 14 residues. The germline gives CDR1 LGHDT, CDR2 YNNKEL (reference sequence). The ends were cut back, 2 bases at V and 6 bases at J, with 12 bases in the middle. The DNA of the CDR3 is TGTGCCAGCAGCCAAATGGGGGCAGGGGATACGCAGTATTTT. It is translated as CASSQMGAGDTQYF.

The chain employs TRBV11-2 and TRBJ2-2; TRBD2 agrees at 7 bases. The junction had 10 bases not matched to a gene; V was cut back by 8 bases and J by 7 bases. This CDR3 has 14 residues. Germline values: CDR1 SGHAT, CDR2 FQNNGV. In DNA, the CDR3 is TGTGCCAGCTCCAAACTAGCGCGGGGCGGGGAGCTGTTTTTT. Its protein product is CASSKLARGGELFF.

The chain carries TRBV5-4 and TRBJ2-3; 7 positions agree with TRBD2. With V trimmed by 4 bases and J by 2 bases, 10 bases remained unmatched. Per the germline V gene, CDR1 is SGHNT and CDR2 is YYREEE (reference sequence). The CDR3 is made up of 16 amino acids. CDR3 in amino acids: CASSVSASGLTDTQYF. DNA for the CDR3: TGTGCCAGCAGCGTGTCCGCTAGCGGCCTCACAGATACGCAGTATTTT.

This clone has only a few counts. The J gene is TRBJ2-7, the V gene TRBV19, with D possibly TRBD2 on 7 matching bases. Trimming took off 4 bases at V and 2 bases at J, with 9 bases between the two ends. The CDR3 has 13 amino acids. Germline CDR1 is LNHDA and CDR2 is SQIVND (reference sequence). CDR3 DNA sequence: TGTGCCAGTAGTAAAGGGGGGGCCTACGAGCAGTACTTC. Translation: CASSKGGAYEQYF. Together with reference TRBV19 and TRBJ2-7, the CDR3 gives the full variable domain: DGGITQSPKYLFRKEGQNVTLSCEQNLNHDAMYWYRQDPGQGLRLIYYSQIVNDFQKGDIAEGYSVSREKKESFPLTVTSAQKNPTAFYLCASSKGGAYEQYFGPGTRLTVT.

This chain links TRBV19 with TRBJ2-1, with D possibly being TRBD1 (5 bases). The length of the CDR3 is 17 residues. Trimming took 4 bases from V and 0 from J, leaving 16 bases between them. CDR1 LNHDA and CDR2 SQIVND come from the germline V gene (reference sequence). Here the CDR3 DNA reads TGTGCCAGTAGTAGAATTCAGGGCCAGAGCTCCTACAATGAGCAGTTCTTC. This sequence encodes CASSRIQGQSSYNEQFF.

The V and J genes are TRBV18 and TRBJ1-6; D remains unclear. This CDR3 comprises 16 residues. Looked up from germline, CDR1 is KGHSH and CDR2 is LQKENI. V was pared by 0 bases and J by 7 bases, with 13 bases between. For the CDR3, the DNA is TGTGCCAGCTCACCACCGGGAGGTGGTTTGAATTCACCCCTCCACTTT. Protein sequence: CASSPPGGGLNSPLHF.

This rearrangement joins TRBV5-4 to TRBJ1-2; D is possibly TRBD1 (6 bases). CDR3 size: 13 residues. The germline gives CDR1 SGHNT, CDR2 YYREEE (reference sequence). With 6 bases removed from V and 8 bases from J, the gap between germline ends came to 17 bases. The CDR3 DNA follows: TGTGCCAGCACCATAACAGGGAGAGGAGGCTACACCTTC. Translating gives CASTITGRGGYTF.

This chain uses TRBV28 with TRBJ2-1; 12 nucleotides match TRBD2. This CDR3 comprises 19 residues. Germline assignment: CDR1 MDHEN and CDR2 SYDVKM. V shed 5 bases, J shed 0 bases, and the junction held 11 bases outside the gene matches. CDR3: CASSLRGLAGPSSYNEQFF. Written as DNA, the CDR3 is TGTGCCAGCAGTCTCCGGGGACTAGCGGGTCCTAGCTCCTACAATGAGCAGTTCTTC.

This chain joins TRBV24-1 and TRBJ2-5, with 7 positions matching TRBD1. The CDR3 is made up of 11 amino acids. The V gene end was trimmed by 5 bases and the J gene end by 7 bases; junction bases not matched to a gene: 0. The germline V gene encodes CDR1 KGHDR and CDR2 SFDVKD. The CDR3 spells CATSAGGTQYF. The CDR3 DNA sequence: TGTGCCACCAGTGCAGGGGGGACCCAGTACTTC.

This clone was seen only a few times. The gene calls are TRBV6-5 and TRBJ2-7, with D possibly TRBD2 on 6 matching bases. The CDR3 runs to 14 residues. CDR1 and CDR2 from the germline V gene are MNHEY and SVGAGI. With 7 bases removed from V and 5 bases from J, the gap between germline ends came to 18 bases. The CDR3 DNA reads as TGTGCCAGCATACCGGTGTGGGGGACTGACGAGCAGTACTTC. Translation gives CASIPVWGTDEQYF.

Remarks on this clone: This may be a read error, as it is one base from a much larger clone. Different DNA sequences within this sample yield the same CDR3. This chain connects TRBV29-1 to TRBJ1-1, with 9 bases aligning to TRBD1. Germline V gene lookup returns CDR1 SQVTM and CDR2 ANQGSEA. The V gene end was trimmed by 6 bases and the J gene end by 4 bases; junction bases not matched to a gene: 6. The CDR3 runs to 13 residues. The CDR3 nucleotides read TGCAGCGTAGGGGGACAGGGATTCACTGAAGCTTTCTTT. Amino acid sequence: CSVGGQGFTEAFF.

In the case of this clone: Different DNA sequences within this sample yield the same CDR3. The CDR3: CASSFQGGTGELFF. Written as DNA, the CDR3 is TGTGCCAGCAGCTTCCAGGGAGGCACCGGGGAGCTGTTTTTT. V and J are TRBV7-2 and TRBJ2-2, with D possibly matching TRBD2 (6 bases). Trimming shortened V by 3 bases and J by 4 bases, and 9 bases separated the two germline ends. Germline V CDR1 and CDR2: SGHTA, FQGNSA. This CDR3 is built from 14 residues.

Turning to this clone: The sample has other DNA sequences that encode this CDR3 too. The J gene is TRBJ1-2, the V gene TRBV18; D not certain. V lost 0 bases to trimming and J lost 4 bases, with 6 bases between them. Germline-derived CDR1 and CDR2 are KGHSH and LQKENI. The CDR3 spans 13 residues. CDR3 sequence: CASSPPSVYGYTF. The CDR3 nucleotides are TGTGCCAGCTCACCACCGTCTGTCTATGGCTACACCTTC.

The V gene is TRBV28, the J gene TRBJ1-5; the match to TRBD1 covers 7 bases. CDR3 size: 14 residues. The V segment lost 10 bases and the J segment 2 bases; nucleotides outside the gene matches: 8. Germline lookup yields CDR1 MDHEN and CDR2 SYDVKM. The CDR3 region has the DNA TGTGCCACCGGGCCTGGACAGGGCAATCAGCCCCAGCATTTT. Translation: CATGPGQGNQPQHF.

The chain uses TRBV4-3 and TRBJ2-1, with 8 positions matching TRBD2. The germline V gene has CDR1 LGHNA and CDR2 YSLEER. J was trimmed by 10 bases and V by 4 bases; bases with no gene match: 12. The CDR3 runs to 15 residues. CDR3 nucleotides: TGCGCCAGCAGCCGCGGGACTAGGGGATCCGCGGAGCAGTTCTTC. Its protein is CASSRGTRGSAEQFF.